The next 23 T cell receptor beta chains were all read from a single sample in a study of CD8 T cells in ankylosing spondylitis. TCRdb reanalysed the 5' RACE reads using MiXCR and keeps one entry per CDR3 protein. The sample yields approximately 290,000 distinct CDR3 sequences, about a fifth seen once. Input material: blood, either unsorted or a sorted T cell fraction (not recorded which). Receptors were obtained from a female donor with ankylosing spondylitis or in good health (not recorded which).

This clonotype was counted ten times or more. Here the CDR3 reads CASSYGRLGAEGYTF. The DNA for the CDR3 is TGTGCCAGCAGTTACGGAAGGTTAGGGGCGGAAGGCTACACCTTC. The chain has TRBV6-5 and TRBJ1-2, with a possible D match to TRBD1 (5 bases). Per germline, CDR1 MNHEY and CDR2 SVGAGI. Trimming removed 2 bases from V and 8 bases from J, with 18 bases in between. This CDR3 has 15 amino acids.

This clonotype was counted ten times or more. The chain joins TRBV12-3 or TRBV12-4 to TRBJ2-3; D is unclear. The CDR3 is made up of 13 amino acids. Trimming shortened V by 7 bases and J by 4 bases, and 12 bases separated the two germline ends. The CDR3 region has the DNA TGTGCCAGCAAAGAAGATGTTGCAGATACGCAGTATTTT. This encodes CASKEDVADTQYF.

This clonotype was picked up many times. The chain combines TRBV29-1 with TRBJ2-7; D unresolved. Deletions cut 7 bases from V and 3 bases from J, with 13 bases between. The CDR3 sequence is 12 residues long. Germline CDR1 is SQVTM and CDR2 is ANQGSEA. The CDR3 bases are TGCAGCGGCCGGGCCCAAAACTACGAGCAGTACTTC. It specifies CSGRAQNYEQYF.

CDR3 loop: CSATTHFYEQYF. Here the CDR3 DNA reads TGCAGTGCTACAACTCACTTCTACGAGCAGTACTTC. The J gene is TRBJ2-7, the V gene TRBV20-1; D is ambiguous. The length of the CDR3 is 12 residues. V was clipped by 4 bases and J by 3 bases, with 10 bases between them. Per the germline V gene, CDR1 is DFQATT and CDR2 is SNEGSKA (reference sequence).

The gene calls are TRBV6-2 or TRBV6-3 and TRBJ2-7; D unclear. Germline V gene data show CDR1 as MNHEY and CDR2 as SVGEGT. V lost 6 bases and J 3 bases, leaving 6 bases between the germline ends. The CDR3 is made up of 11 amino acids. For the CDR3, the DNA is TGTGCCAGCAGAGGAGTCTACGAGCAGTACTTC. This sequence encodes CASRGVYEQYF.

This clonotype was found many times. The chain combines TRBV20-1 with TRBJ1-4, with 8 positions matching TRBD1. Germline CDR1 reads DFQATT; CDR2 reads SNEGSKA (reference sequence). The ends lost 6 bases at V and 5 bases at J; junction bases unmatched: 5. This CDR3 region has 13 residues. CDR3 amino acids: CSAAGTGNEKLFF. DNA for the CDR3: TGCAGTGCGGCCGGGACAGGAAATGAAAAACTGTTTTTT.

The rearrangement uses TRBV6-2 or TRBV6-3 and TRBJ1-5; D not certain. Germline lookup yields CDR1 MNHEY and CDR2 SVGEGT. Trimming removed 5 bases at V and 4 bases at J, with 9 bases between. This CDR3 is 13 amino acids long. For the CDR3, the DNA is TGTGCCAGCAGTACGAGGTTTAATCAGCCCCAGCATTTT. Its translation is CASSTRFNQPQHF.

This clonotype was recorded a few times. The rearrangement links TRBV9 to TRBJ2-3; 9 nucleotides agree with TRBD1. Germline CDR1 reads SGDLS; CDR2 reads YYNGEE. Trimming took 2 bases from V and 6 from J; bases not matched to a gene: 7. This CDR3 comprises 15 residues. CDR3 residues: CASSVQQGAGDTQYF. The DNA of the CDR3 is TGTGCCAGCAGCGTTCAACAGGGGGCAGGGGATACGCAGTATTTT.

This clonotype occurred many times. The chain couples TRBV9 to TRBJ2-7; D is uncertain. Trimming took off 0 bases at V and 6 bases at J, with 10 bases between the two ends. This CDR3 spans 13 amino acids. Germline CDR1 is SGDLS and CDR2 is YYNGEE. CDR3 nucleotides: TGTGCCAGCAGCGTAGGTTCAGAACTCGAGCAGTACTTC. It is translated as CASSVGSELEQYF.

V usage is TRBV12-3 or TRBV12-4 and J usage is TRBJ1-1, with D unresolved. This CDR3 is built from 16 residues. V dropped 8 bases and J dropped 2 bases, with 21 bases sitting between them. CDR3 sequence: CASWPSFSRGNTEAFF. The CDR3 DNA reads as TGTGCCAGCTGGCCTTCTTTTAGCCGGGGTAACACTGAAGCTTTCTTT.

In this sample, this clonotype turned up a few times. The rearrangement links TRBV20-1 to TRBJ2-5; D gene ambiguous. Germline CDR1 and CDR2: DFQATT and SNEGSKA (reference sequence). The CDR3 spans 13 residues. V lost 2 bases and J lost 5, with 12 bases in between. The CDR3 sequence is CSARLGGRETQYF. CDR3 in DNA: TGCAGTGCTAGACTGGGTGGACGGGAGACCCAGTACTTC.

This clonotype occurred a few times. The chain uses TRBV10-3 and TRBJ2-3; 7 bases fit TRBD2. V gave up 8 bases and J gave up 5 bases; unmatched junction bases: 7. The germline CDR1 and CDR2 sequences are ENHRY and SYGVKD. This CDR3 comprises 13 residues. The CDR3 bases are TGTGCCATCGCCGGGGTAGCGGGAGATACGCAGTATTTT. Encoded protein: CAIAGVAGDTQYF.

The table lists this clonotype with a few counts. This chain joins TRBV20-1 and TRBJ2-1, with a weak D call TRBD2 (6 bases). CDR1 is DFQATT and CDR2 is SNEGSKA in the germline V gene (reference sequence). This CDR3 has 17 residues. V lost 0 bases and J lost 7, with 22 bases in between. In nucleotides, the CDR3 is TGCAGTGCTAGAGATCCACGTAGCGGCCCTGTAGGAAATGAGCAGTTCTTC. Its protein product is CSARDPRSGPVGNEQFF.

The V gene is TRBV6-1, the J gene TRBJ1-1; 7 bases fit TRBD1. The V gene end was trimmed by 6 bases and the J gene end by 0 bases; junction bases not matched to a gene: 10. The germline V gene has CDR1 MNHNS and CDR2 SASEGT. The CDR3 sequence is 16 residues long. The CDR3 bases are TGTGCCAGCAGCTTCCAAGAGGGGGCCTTGAACACTGAAGCTTTCTTT. It encodes CASSFQEGALNTEAFF.

The chain employs TRBV27 and TRBJ2-7, with D possibly TRBD2 on 5 matching bases. The CDR3 consists of 17 residues. Trimming cost V 6 bases and J 2 bases, with 23 bases left between them. Germline loops: CDR1 MNHEY, CDR2 SMNVEV (reference sequence). The CDR3 DNA is TGTGCCAGCAGCCCTACTAGTCGGTACAGCCAGGCCTACGAGCAGTACTTC. This encodes CASSPTSRYSQAYEQYF.

This clonotype was counted between two and nine times. V is TRBV4-3 and J is TRBJ2-1; maybe TRBD2 (6 bases). The CDR3 extends over 15 amino acids. CDR1 and CDR2 from the germline V gene are LGHNA and YSLEER. V was pared by 2 bases and J by 9 bases, with 17 bases between. The CDR3 reads CASSQSKGRFGEQFF. The CDR3 nucleotides are TGCGCCAGCAGCCAAAGCAAGGGGAGGTTTGGTGAGCAGTTCTTC.

J is TRBJ2-3 and V is TRBV6-2 or TRBV6-3; TRBD2 is a possible D gene (6 bases). Looked up from germline, CDR1 is MNHEY and CDR2 is SVGEGT. The CDR3 runs to 14 residues. V lost 6 bases and J 6 bases, leaving 16 bases between the germline ends. This CDR3 reads CASSRGGPGDTQYF. In nucleotides, the CDR3 is TGTGCCAGCAGCCGCGGAGGGCCCGGGGATACGCAGTATTTT.

V usage is TRBV18 and J usage is TRBJ1-5, with D unclear. Per the germline V gene, CDR1 is KGHSH and CDR2 is LQKENI. The length of the CDR3 is 15 residues. Trimming took 6 bases from V and 3 from J, leaving 15 bases between them. DNA of the CDR3: TGTGCCAGCTCTCTCTATGGACGGCCCAATCAGCCCCAGCATTTT. This gives the protein CASSLYGRPNQPQHF.

V and J are TRBV5-1 and TRBJ2-7; D might be TRBD1 (6 bases). Trimming stripped 0 bases from V and 5 bases from J, with 15 bases between. The germline V gene has CDR1 SGHRS and CDR2 YFSETQ. The CDR3 is 15 residues long. Here the CDR3 reads CASSLDSQGTDEQYF. For the CDR3, the DNA is TGCGCCAGCAGCTTGGACTCGCAGGGGACGGACGAGCAGTACTTC. Full variable domain (remainder filled in from reference TRBV5-1 and TRBJ2-7): KAGVTQTPRYLIKTRGQQVTLSCSPISGHRSVSWYQQTPGQGLQFLFEYFSETQRNKGNFPGRFSGRQFSNSRSEMNVSTLELGDSALYLCASSLDSQGTDEQYFGPGTRLTVT.

This clonotype was picked up a small number of times. The chain combines TRBV3-1 with TRBJ2-7; 9 nucleotides align to TRBD1. Per germline, CDR1 LGHDT and CDR2 YNNKEL (reference sequence). This CDR3 is built from 18 residues. V shed 4 bases, J shed 3 bases, and the junction held 16 bases outside the gene matches. CDR3 protein: CASSRALSRDRVLYEQYF. The CDR3 DNA is TGTGCCAGCAGCCGCGCCTTAAGCCGGGACAGGGTGCTCTACGAGCAGTACTTC.

The chain has TRBV6-5 and TRBJ2-7, with 12 bases fitting TRBD2. Germline V lookup: CDR1 MNHEY, CDR2 SVGAGI. The J segment lost 6 bases and the V segment lost 0 bases, leaving 3 bases of the junction unmatched. CDR3 length equals 15 residues. CDR3 sequence: CASSYSTSGSGEQYF. The DNA of the CDR3 is TGTGCCAGCAGTTACTCGACTAGCGGGAGCGGCGAGCAGTACTTC.

This rearrangement joins TRBV20-1 to TRBJ2-2; D gene ambiguous. Germline lookup yields CDR1 DFQATT and CDR2 SNEGSKA (reference sequence). The length of the CDR3 is 14 residues. V was trimmed by 2 bases and J by 3 bases, leaving 10 bases between them. The CDR3 DNA reads as TGCAGTGCTAGACAGTCCCTGGACACCGGGGAGCTGTTTTTT. Protein product: CSARQSLDTGELFF.

The CDR3 nucleotides are TGCAGTGCTAGTGGGCTGCACCGGGTCAATGAGCAGTTCTTC. This translates into CSASGLHRVNEQFF. The chain couples TRBV20-1 to TRBJ2-1; D remains ambiguous. Germline lookup yields CDR1 DFQATT and CDR2 SNEGSKA (reference sequence). V was pared by 3 bases and J by 6 bases, with 15 bases between. This CDR3 has 14 amino acids.